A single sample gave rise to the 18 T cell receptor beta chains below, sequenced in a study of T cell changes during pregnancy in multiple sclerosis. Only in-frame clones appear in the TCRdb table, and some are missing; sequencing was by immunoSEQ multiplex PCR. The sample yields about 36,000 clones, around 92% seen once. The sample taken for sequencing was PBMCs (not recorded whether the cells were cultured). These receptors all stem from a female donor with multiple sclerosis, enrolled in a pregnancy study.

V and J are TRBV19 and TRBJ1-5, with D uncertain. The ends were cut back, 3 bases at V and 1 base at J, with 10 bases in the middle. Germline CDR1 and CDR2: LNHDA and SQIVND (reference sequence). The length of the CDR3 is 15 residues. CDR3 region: CASSMGPGSNQPQHF. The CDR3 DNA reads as TGTGCCAGTAGTATGGGCCCCGGAAGCAATCAGCCCCAGCATTTT.

The CDR3 sequence is CAIETGLGFNEQYF. As DNA, the CDR3 is TGTGCCATCGAAACGGGACTAGGGTTCAACGAGCAGTACTTC. V usage is TRBV6-1 and J usage is TRBJ2-7, with TRBD2 matching 8 bases. Germline V gene data show CDR1 as MNHNS and CDR2 as SASEGT. The CDR3 extends over 14 amino acids. V shed 10 bases and J 5 bases; nucleotides not matched to a gene: 13.

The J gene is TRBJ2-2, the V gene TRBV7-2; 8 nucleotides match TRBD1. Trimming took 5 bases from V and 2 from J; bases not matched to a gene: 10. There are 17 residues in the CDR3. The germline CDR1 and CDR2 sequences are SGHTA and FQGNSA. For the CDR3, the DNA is TGTGCCAGCAGCCCAACGACCAGGGGGCGCAACACCGGGGAGCTGTTTTTT. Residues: CASSPTTRGRNTGELFF.

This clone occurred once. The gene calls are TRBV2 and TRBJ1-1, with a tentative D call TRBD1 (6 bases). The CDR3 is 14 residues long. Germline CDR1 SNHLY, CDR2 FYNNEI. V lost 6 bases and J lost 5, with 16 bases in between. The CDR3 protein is CASRDSWGSTEAFF. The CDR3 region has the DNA TGTGCCAGCAGGGACAGTTGGGGGTCGACTGAAGCTTTCTTT.

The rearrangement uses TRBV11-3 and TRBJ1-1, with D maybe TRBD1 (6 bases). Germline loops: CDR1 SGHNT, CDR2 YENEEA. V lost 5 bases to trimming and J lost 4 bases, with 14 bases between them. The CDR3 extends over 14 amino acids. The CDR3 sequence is CASSPRGEGTEAFF. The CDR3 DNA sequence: TGTGCCAGCAGCCCTAGGGGGGAGGGCACTGAAGCTTTCTTT.

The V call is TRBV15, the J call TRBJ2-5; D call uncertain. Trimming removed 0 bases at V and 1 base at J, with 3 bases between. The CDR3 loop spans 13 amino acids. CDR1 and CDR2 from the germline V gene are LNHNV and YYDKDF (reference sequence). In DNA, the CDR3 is TGTGCCACCAGCAGAGACAGCCAAGAGACCCAGTACTTC. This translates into CATSRDSQETQYF.

The CDR3 sequence is CASSIRRDRGLMNTEAFF. In nucleotides, the CDR3 is TGTGCCAGTAGTATACGCCGGGACAGGGGGCTCATGAACACTGAAGCTTTCTTT. V is TRBV19 and J is TRBJ1-1, with 12 nucleotides matching TRBD1. V was clipped by 2 bases and J by 0 bases; unmatched bases: 7. Germline V lookup: CDR1 LNHDA, CDR2 SQIVND (reference sequence). This CDR3 has 18 residues.

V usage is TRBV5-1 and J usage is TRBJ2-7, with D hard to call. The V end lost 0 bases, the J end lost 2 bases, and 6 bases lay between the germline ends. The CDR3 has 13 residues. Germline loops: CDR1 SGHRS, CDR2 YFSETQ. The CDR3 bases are TGCGCCAGCAGCTTGGGTCCAACCTACGAGCAGTACTTC. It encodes CASSLGPTYEQYF.

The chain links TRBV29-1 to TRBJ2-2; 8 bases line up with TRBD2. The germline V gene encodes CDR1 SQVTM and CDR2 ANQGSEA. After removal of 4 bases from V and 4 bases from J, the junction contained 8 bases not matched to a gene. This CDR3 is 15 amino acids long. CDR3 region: CSVVGAGAATGELFF. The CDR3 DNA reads TGCAGCGTTGTGGGAGCGGGAGCTGCCACCGGGGAGCTGTTTTTT.

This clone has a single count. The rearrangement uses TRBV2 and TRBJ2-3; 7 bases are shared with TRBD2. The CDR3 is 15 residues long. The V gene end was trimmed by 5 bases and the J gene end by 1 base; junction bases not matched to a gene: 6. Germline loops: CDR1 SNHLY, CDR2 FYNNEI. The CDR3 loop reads CASSWGGDGTDTQYF. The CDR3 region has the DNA TGTGCCAGCAGTTGGGGGGGGGACGGCACAGATACGCAGTATTTT. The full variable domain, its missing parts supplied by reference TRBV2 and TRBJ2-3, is EPEVTQTPSHQVTQMGQEVILRCVPISNHLYFYWYRQILGQKVEFLVSFYNNEISEKSEIFDDQFSVERPDGSNFTLKIRSTKLEDSAMYFCASSWGGDGTDTQYFGPGTRLTVL.

The CDR3 region is CASGLNEADTQYF. The CDR3 DNA reads TGTGCTAGTGGTTTAAATGAGGCAGATACGCAGTATTTT. V and J are TRBV12-5 and TRBJ2-3, with D unresolved. This CDR3 region has 13 residues. Between the trimmed V and J ends, which lost 3 bases and 4 bases, there was a span of 8 bases. Germline V CDR1 and CDR2: LGHNT, FRNRAP.

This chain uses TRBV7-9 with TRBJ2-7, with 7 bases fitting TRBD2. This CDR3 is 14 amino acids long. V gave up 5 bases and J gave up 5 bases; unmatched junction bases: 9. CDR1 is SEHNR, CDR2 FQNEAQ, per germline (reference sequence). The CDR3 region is CASSPSSGLDEQYF. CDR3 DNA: TGTGCCAGCAGCCCGAGTAGCGGACTAGACGAGCAGTACTTC.

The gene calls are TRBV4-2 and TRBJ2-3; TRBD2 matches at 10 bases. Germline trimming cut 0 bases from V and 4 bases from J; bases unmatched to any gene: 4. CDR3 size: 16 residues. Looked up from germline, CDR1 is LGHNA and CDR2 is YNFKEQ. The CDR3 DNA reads TGTGCCAGCAGCCAAGATCCTAGCGGGAGTCCAGATACGCAGTATTTT. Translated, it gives CASSQDPSGSPDTQYF.

DNA for the CDR3: TGTGCCAGCAGTGTTCCGGGAGACTATGGCTACACCTTC. This translates into CASSVPGDYGYTF. This chain uses TRBV6-1 with TRBJ1-2; D ambiguous. CDR1 and CDR2 (germline): MNHNS, SASEGT. The CDR3 consists of 13 residues. V was shortened by 4 bases and J by 3 bases, with 9 bases between the two germline ends.

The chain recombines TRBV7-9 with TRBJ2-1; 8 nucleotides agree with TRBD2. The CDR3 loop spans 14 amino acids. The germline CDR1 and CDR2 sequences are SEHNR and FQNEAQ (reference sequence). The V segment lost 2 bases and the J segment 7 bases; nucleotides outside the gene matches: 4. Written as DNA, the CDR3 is TGTGCCAGCAGCTTAATGACTAGCGAAAATGAGCAGTTCTTC. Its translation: CASSLMTSENEQFF.

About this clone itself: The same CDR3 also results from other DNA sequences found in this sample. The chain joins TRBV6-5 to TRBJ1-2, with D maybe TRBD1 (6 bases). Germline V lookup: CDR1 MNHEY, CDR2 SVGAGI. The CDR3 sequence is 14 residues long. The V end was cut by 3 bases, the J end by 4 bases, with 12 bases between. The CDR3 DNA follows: TGTGCCAGCAGTTATGGAGGGGGGGGCTATGGCTACACCTTC. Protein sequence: CASSYGGGGYGYTF.

CDR3 sequence reads: CASSLDGYEQYF. The CDR3 nucleotides are TGTGCCAGCAGTCTAGACGGTTACGAGCAGTACTTC. This sequence joins TRBV27 and TRBJ2-7; no firm D call. The CDR3 contains 12 residues. Germline values: CDR1 MNHEY, CDR2 SMNVEV (reference sequence). V was pared by 5 bases and J by 4 bases, with 9 bases between.

The CDR3 loop is CASSLRLTSEISGANVLTF. Written as DNA, the CDR3 is TGTGCCAGCAGCCTTAGACTGACTAGCGAAATCTCTGGGGCCAACGTCCTGACTTTC. The rearrangement links TRBV11-2 to TRBJ2-6; 8 bases map to TRBD2. J gave up 0 bases and V 5 bases, and 12 bases lay outside the gene matches. The germline V gene encodes CDR1 SGHAT and CDR2 FQNNGV. The CDR3 loop spans 19 amino acids.